Reported below is one TCR beta chain. Its antigen is unknown. V gave up 7 bases and J gave up 8 bases; unmatched junction bases: 7. The CDR3 sequence is 12 residues long. Germline V gives CDR1 LNHDA, CDR2 SQIVND (reference sequence). This record comes from a study of cytomegalovirus exposure and HLA in healthy donors. 13 Jbeta primers and 60 Vbeta primers were used for the PCR. Libraries were prepared by immunoSEQ multiplex PCR; TCRdb keeps only in-frame clonotypes and omits some of them. This table has roughly 200,000 clones, around 81% appearing once. Study-level results: Some TCR beta chains (more than 150 of them) were listed as cytomegalovirus-associated. Rare TCR sequences dominated, though some public TCRs recurred in many donors. A link between a missense DCLRE1C variant and TCR beta V- and J-gene trimming emerged from a later analysis. With DRB1 most and HLA-C fewest, TCR association rates differed between HLA loci in a later analysis.

The chain uses TRBV19 and TRBJ1-2, with 7 bases identical to TRBD1. Sequenced sample: PBMCs. This clonotype was obtained from a man aged 25-45 years in good health and CMV-seronegative. In nucleotides, the CDR3 is TGTGCCAGTATCAACAGGGGAGGAGGCTACACCTTC. Protein: CASINRGGGYTF.